This TCR beta chain was retrieved from a study of OX40 agonist ivuxolimab in advanced cancers. Study at large: Every 2 weeks, patients got intravenous ivuxolimab at one of six dose levels (0.01-10 mg/kg). Anti-PD-1, anti-PD-L1 or anti-CTLA-4 therapy given earlier was allowed, and roughly 38% had some.

Germline V gene lookup returns CDR1 MNHNS and CDR2 SASEGT. The CDR3 covers 12 residues. With 4 bases removed from V and 7 bases from J, the gap between germline ends came to 10 bases. Peripheral blood came from all dose cohorts at three timepoints. Sequenced by immunoSEQ multiplex PCR; TCRdb stores in-frame clones only, minus some. Among about 80,000 clones, 80% to 90% were seen once, and the ten largest hold 1.5% to 2%. Sequencing was performed on CD4+ or CD8+ T cells sorted from blood, taken in a trial of the OX40 agonist ivuxolimab. This sequence was found in an adult with an advanced solid tumor such as melanoma, head and neck, liver or kidney cancer. The chain couples TRBV6-1 to TRBJ1-1, with D unresolved. CDR3 sequence (DNA): TGTGCCAGCAGTGTGTCCGGGTTTGAAGCTTTCTTT. It translates to CASSVSGFEAFF.